The source of this TCR beta chain is a study of response to subunit inactivated influenza vaccine. Overall study findings and caveats: Each seasonal influenza vaccination, the authors suggested, recruits few new T cells.

Each CDR3 protein is one row after TCRdb ran MiXCR on the RT-PCR reads. This table holds approximately 730,000 distinct CDR3 sequences, approximately 15% found once. As to this clonotype: Antigen: not known.

This clonotype was obtained from a man in his fifties or sixties who received an inactivated influenza vaccine. The source was PBMCs from blood, collected less than 15 days before vaccination.

The CDR3 spells CSVDDRGVYNEQFF. The CDR3 DNA reads TGCAGCGTTGACGACAGGGGGGTCTACAATGAGCAGTTCTTC. V usage is TRBV29-1 and J usage is TRBJ2-1; 9 bases map to TRBD1. The V and J ends lost 3 bases and 3 bases, in that order; junction bases with no gene match: 3. Germline CDR1 SQVTM, CDR2 ANQGSEA. The CDR3 contains 14 residues.